Following are 22 T cell receptor beta chains from one sample sequenced in a study of T cells in Graves' hyperthyroidism and ophthalmopathy. Amplified TCR beta CDR3 regions derived from RNA transcripts. HTBI primers were used for first-round RT-PCR of the TCR CDR3. TCRdb called the multiplex PCR reads again in MiXCR, with one record for every CDR3 protein. Among hundreds of thousands of distinct CDR3 sequences listed, 12% to 15% were seen once. The sample consisted of blood. These receptors were taken from a woman aged 40 to 50 with Graves' hyperthyroidism.

In its sample, this clonotype was seen many times. The V call is TRBV5-1, the J call TRBJ2-7; TRBD2 might be the D (6 bases). The CDR3 length is 14 residues. Germline lookup yields CDR1 SGHRS and CDR2 YFSETQ. V dropped 2 bases and J dropped 0 bases, with 9 bases sitting between them. In nucleotides, the CDR3 is TGCGCCAGCAGCTTTGCGGGACGCTCCTACGAGCAGTACTTC. This codes for CASSFAGRSYEQYF. The full variable domain, completed using reference TRBV5-1 and TRBJ2-7, is KAGVTQTPRYLIKTRGQQVTLSCSPISGHRSVSWYQQTPGQGLQFLFEYFSETQRNKGNFPGRFSGRQFSNSRSEMNVSTLELGDSALYLCASSFAGRSYEQYFGPGTRLTVT.

The gene calls are TRBV7-2 and TRBJ1-2, with a possible D match to TRBD1 (6 bases). Germline V gives CDR1 SGHTA, CDR2 FQGNSA. The CDR3 is 14 residues long. Trimming took off 7 bases at V and 1 base at J, with 13 bases between the two ends. The CDR3 protein is CASKQGAVNYGYTF. DNA of the CDR3: TGTGCCAGCAAACAGGGTGCGGTTAACTATGGCTACACCTTC.

To note about this clonotype: One base away lies a much larger clone, so this may be a sequencing read error. The genes are TRBV28 and TRBJ2-3, with TRBD2 identical over 9 bases. Germline CDR1 reads MDHEN; CDR2 reads SYDVKM. The CDR3 totals 16 residues. The DNA of the CDR3 is TGTGCCGGCAGTCCCGTGGCGGGAGGGTACACAGATACGCAGTATTTT. Translation gives CAGSPVAGGYTDTQYF.

This clonotype was counted many times. V is TRBV6-6 and J is TRBJ2-7; 14 nucleotides align to TRBD2. J lost 5 bases, V lost 0 bases, and 3 bases had no gene match. Germline lookup yields CDR1 MNHNY and CDR2 SVGAGI (reference sequence). This CDR3 has 16 residues. The CDR3 loop reads CASSYSRLAGGDEQYF. CDR3 bases: TGTGCCAGCAGTTACTCTAGACTAGCGGGAGGGGACGAGCAGTACTTC.

This clonotype was recorded a few times. The gene calls are TRBV28 and TRBJ1-3; perhaps TRBD1 as D (5 bases). Trimming took off 3 bases at V and 3 bases at J, with 12 bases between the two ends. Germline V CDR1 and CDR2: MDHEN, SYDVKM. This CDR3 is built from 15 residues. The CDR3 DNA sequence: TGTGCCAGCAGTTTCGGGGGAGTATTTGGAAACACCATATATTTT. Amino acid sequence: CASSFGGVFGNTIYF. Combining the CDR3 with reference TRBV28 and TRBJ1-3 gives the whole variable domain DVKVTQSSRYLVKRTGEKVFLECVQDMDHENMFWYRQDPGLGLRLIYFSYDVKMKEKGDIPEGYSVSREKKERFSLILESASTNQTSMYLCASSFGGVFGNTIYFGEGSWLTVV.

This clonotype has ten or more counts. The V call is TRBV27, the J call TRBJ1-2; the D is unclear. In germline, CDR1 is MNHEY, CDR2 SMNVEV (reference sequence). The CDR3 consists of 14 residues. V lost 7 bases and J 3 bases, leaving 15 bases between the germline ends. DNA of the CDR3: TGTGCCAGCATCCACGCGCCGGAGTACTATGGCTACACCTTC. It encodes CASIHAPEYYGYTF.

The table lists this clonotype with a few counts. This chain links TRBV3-1 with TRBJ2-2; D is perhaps TRBD1 or TRBD2 (5 bases each). The CDR3 loop spans 15 amino acids. The V gene's germline CDR1 is LGHDT and CDR2 YNNKEL (reference sequence). Trimming removed 3 bases at V and 5 bases at J, with 13 bases between. The CDR3 region is CASSHGTLRTGELFF. For the CDR3, the DNA is TGTGCCAGCAGCCACGGGACGTTGAGGACCGGGGAGCTGTTTTTT.

This clonotype was observed many times. CDR3 loop: CASSLVSDYGYTF. DNA of the CDR3: TGCGCCAGCAGCTTGGTGTCGGACTATGGCTACACCTTC. The chain combines TRBV5-1 with TRBJ1-2; D gene uncertain. The CDR3 is 13 residues long. The germline CDR1 and CDR2 sequences are SGHRS and YFSETQ. The ends were cut back, 0 bases at V and 3 bases at J, with 6 bases in the middle.

This clonotype was observed at least ten times. One junction end disagrees with the germline gene, perhaps due to a read error. The chain recombines TRBV11-2 with TRBJ2-2; TRBD1 is a possible D gene (5 bases). Germline V gives CDR1 SGHAT, CDR2 FQNNGV. The CDR3 totals 15 residues. This chain's CDR3 is CASSLFAGNIGELFF. CDR3 in DNA: TGTGCCAGCAGCTTATTTGCAGGGAACATCGGGGAGCTGTTTTTT.

This clonotype was counted many times. V is TRBV28 and J is TRBJ2-7; a weak D match, TRBD2 (6 bases). The CDR3 sequence is 12 residues long. The V and J ends lost 3 bases and 6 bases respectively, with 9 bases between them. Germline V gene lookup returns CDR1 MDHEN and CDR2 SYDVKM. The CDR3 bases are TGTGCCAGCAGTTTTGCGGGGTTCGAGCAGTACTTC. Amino acid sequence: CASSFAGFEQYF.

This clonotype was detected many times. V gene TRBV7-2 combines with J gene TRBJ1-1; 7 nucleotides match TRBD1. Germline assignment: CDR1 SGHTA and CDR2 FQGNSA. V lost 5 bases to trimming and J lost 3 bases; unmatched junction nucleotides: 6. The length of the CDR3 is 14 residues. This CDR3 is CASSRQGGDTEAFF. The CDR3 DNA is TGTGCCAGCAGCCGACAGGGCGGGGACACTGAAGCTTTCTTT.

The sample holds many counts of this clonotype. The CDR3 region is CSAPLVALRADTQYF. The DNA for the CDR3 is TGCAGTGCCCCTTTGGTAGCATTAAGGGCAGATACGCAGTATTTT. The chain is built from TRBV20-1 and TRBJ2-3; no definite D call. Trimming pared 6 bases from V and 4 bases from J, leaving 20 bases between. The germline CDR1 and CDR2 sequences are DFQATT and SNEGSKA (reference sequence). The CDR3 loop spans 15 amino acids.

This clonotype was counted ten times or more. The chain has TRBV29-1 and TRBJ2-3; D not resolved. CDR1 and CDR2 (germline): SQVTM, ANQGSEA. V gave up 4 bases and J gave up 2 bases, with 7 bases separating them. The CDR3 covers 12 residues. CDR3 protein: CSVVRNTDTQYF. In nucleotides, the CDR3 is TGCAGCGTTGTCAGAAACACAGATACGCAGTATTTT.

The V call is TRBV28, the J call TRBJ2-7; TRBD1 agrees at 8 bases. The CDR3 totals 17 residues. Germline CDR1 MDHEN, CDR2 SYDVKM. V shed 0 bases, J shed 2 bases, and the junction held 9 bases outside the gene matches. The CDR3 loop reads CASSLWSGGRGTYEQYF. The CDR3 DNA sequence: TGTGCCAGCAGTTTATGGTCAGGGGGCAGAGGAACCTACGAGCAGTACTTC.

This clonotype was detected many times. The J gene is TRBJ2-7, the V gene TRBV27, with TRBD2 as a possible D gene (6 bases). Trimming shortened V by 6 bases and J by 0 bases, and 12 bases separated the two germline ends. This CDR3 is built from 14 residues. Germline values: CDR1 MNHEY, CDR2 SMNVEV (reference sequence). In DNA form, the CDR3 reads TGTGCCAGCAGCAAACGGGAGAGCTCCTACGAGCAGTACTTC. Its protein product is CASSKRESSYEQYF.

The V and J genes are TRBV10-3 and TRBJ1-2, with TRBD1 matching over 11 bases. The CDR3 is 14 amino acids. The germline V gene has CDR1 ENHRY and CDR2 SYGVKD. The ends lost 3 bases at V and 7 bases at J; junction bases unmatched: 4. CDR3 sequence reads: CAISEGTGGGGYTF. The CDR3 bases are TGTGCCATCAGTGAAGGGACAGGGGGAGGTGGCTACACCTTC.

This clonotype was recorded at least ten times. The J gene is TRBJ2-1, the V gene TRBV18, with D possibly matching TRBD2 (6 bases). The CDR3 consists of 17 residues. Germline values: CDR1 KGHSH, CDR2 LQKENI. V lost 2 bases and J 6 bases, leaving 20 bases between the germline ends. The chain's CDR3 is CASSPSNAGTGSNEQFF. The CDR3 DNA follows: TGTGCCAGCTCACCAAGCAACGCCGGGACTGGATCCAATGAGCAGTTCTTC.

This clonotype was seen ten or more times. The chain carries TRBV29-1 and TRBJ2-7; D perhaps matches TRBD1 (5 bases). The ends were cut back, 4 bases at V and 1 base at J, with 8 bases in the middle. The germline CDR1 and CDR2 sequences are SQVTM and ANQGSEA. The CDR3 extends over 12 amino acids. This chain's CDR3 is CSVGQGSYEQYF. The DNA for the CDR3 is TGCAGCGTTGGGCAGGGATCCTACGAGCAGTACTTC.

This clonotype has more than one count but fewer than ten. V and J are TRBV29-1 and TRBJ2-1; 7 nucleotides match TRBD2. Germline trimming cut 4 bases from V and 6 bases from J; bases unmatched to any gene: 3. Germline V CDR1 and CDR2: SQVTM, ANQGSEA. The CDR3 extends over 12 amino acids. In nucleotides, the CDR3 is TGCAGCGTTGTCTCGGGAGGCAATGAGCAGTTCTTC. Encoded protein: CSVVSGGNEQFF.

This clonotype was recorded at least ten times. This chain links TRBV28 with TRBJ2-1, with 8 bases matching TRBD2. V trimming: 4 bases; J trimming: 10 bases; junction bases outside the gene matches: 9. There are 14 residues in the CDR3. Germline V gene lookup returns CDR1 MDHEN and CDR2 SYDVKM. This chain's CDR3 is CASSSSGTSLEQFF. The DNA of the CDR3 is TGTGCCAGCAGTTCGTCCGGGACTAGTCTAGAGCAGTTCTTC. Variable domain in full (rest from reference TRBV28 and TRBJ2-1): DVKVTQSSRYLVKRTGEKVFLECVQDMDHENMFWYRQDPGLGLRLIYFSYDVKMKEKGDIPEGYSVSREKKERFSLILESASTNQTSMYLCASSSSGTSLEQFFGPGTRLTVL.

Many counts were recorded for this clonotype. The rearrangement links TRBV18 to TRBJ2-3, with a tentative D call TRBD1 (6 bases). Germline CDR1 is KGHSH and CDR2 is LQKENI. V lost 2 bases, J lost 6 bases, and 9 bases lay in between. CDR3 length equals 13 residues. Here the CDR3 reads CASSPVRGDTQYF. DNA for the CDR3: TGTGCCAGCTCACCAGTGAGGGGGGATACGCAGTATTTT.

This clonotype was counted a few times. This clone may be a read error of a much larger clone one base away. V and J are TRBV20-1 and TRBJ2-7, with TRBD2 matching 7 bases. Germline V gene lookup returns CDR1 DFQATT and CDR2 SNEGSKA (reference sequence). Germline trimming cut 4 bases from V and 4 bases from J; bases unmatched to any gene: 13. There are 15 residues in the CDR3. As DNA, the CDR3 is TGCAGTGCTAAAACGACTGGCGGGAGTGGTTACGAGCAGTACTTC. Protein sequence: CSAKTTGGSGYEQYF.